This record looks at one TCR beta chain sequence and its context. This entry belongs to a study of blood T cell repertoires in COVID-19. The CDR3 spans 13 residues. The V gene lost 6 bases and the J gene lost 3 bases, with 11 bases spanning the gap. Looked up from germline, CDR1 is SGHNT and CDR2 is YENEEA. Clones were read by immunoSEQ multiplex PCR, and TCRdb kept only the in-frame ones, dropping some. The table shows under 200,000 clones, with approximately 84% occurring only once. The chain has TRBV11-3 and TRBJ1-1; D is unclear. The clonotype comes from a woman at least 80 years old with acute or convalescent COVID-19. Specimen: peripheral blood. CDR3 in amino acids: CASSSTRDTEAFF. As DNA, the CDR3 is TGTGCCAGCAGTTCCACTCGGGACACTGAAGCTTTCTTT.